Listed below are T cell receptor beta chains from one sample, sequenced in a study of cytomegalovirus exposure and HLA in healthy donors. Assay used: immunoSEQ multiplex PCR; TCRdb lists only in-frame clones, some missing. The sample has around 140,000 clones, less than 80% seen once; the top ten hold 4.2%. Source material: PBMCs. These receptors all come from a man between 45 and 60 years old in good health and CMV-seropositive. Both conserved end residues are part of each CDR3. D genes are given only for firm matches. Size is omitted from some rows. Given values are once, few, many or a class for expanded clones.

clone_size | j_call | d_call | v_call | cdr3_aa | cdr3_nt
. | TRBJ1-1 | . | TRBV9 | CASSVKTRAEAFF | TGTGCCAGCAGCGTAAAAACGAGGGCTGAAGCTTTCTTT
. | TRBJ2-5 | . | TRBV27 | CASSLYGVPKETQYF | TGTGCCAGCAGTTTATATGGAGTCCCCAAAGAGACCCAGTACTTC
. | TRBJ1-2 | . | TRBV6-4 | CASSDREAAGYTF | TGTGCCAGCAGTGACAGAGAGGCGGCTGGCTACACCTTC
. | TRBJ1-1 | . | TRBV7-9 | CASSVLNTEAFF | TGTGCCAGCAGCGTATTGAACACTGAAGCTTTCTTT
. | TRBJ2-6 | . | TRBV6-4 | CASSGKQGNSGANVLTF | TGTGCCAGCAGCGGTAAACAGGGCAACTCTGGGGCCAACGTCCTGACTTTC
. | TRBJ2-2 | . | TRBV18 | CASSPVARNAGELFF | TGTGCCAGCTCACCTGTTGCCAGAAACGCCGGGGAGCTGTTTTTT
few | TRBJ1-5 | . | TRBV2 | CASTLHPQGQPQHF | TGTGCCAGCACTCTTCACCCGCAGGGGCAGCCCCAGCATTTT
few | TRBJ2-7 | . | TRBV7-2 | CASSRYEFLVYEQYF | TGTGCCAGCAGCCGATACGAGTTTTTAGTCTACGAGCAGTACTTC
few | TRBJ2-2 | TRBD2 | TRBV6-4 | CASSAAGGDTGELFF | TGTGCCAGCAGTGCAGCGGGAGGGGACACCGGGGAGCTGTTTTTT
once | TRBJ2-7 | TRBD1 | TRBV28 | CASTLKSGTDGEQYF | TGTGCCAGCACCCTAAAATCCGGGACAGACGGGGAGCAGTACTTC
few | TRBJ2-1 | . | TRBV6-5 | CATNSYNEQFF | TGTGCCACCAACTCCTACAATGAGCAGTTCTTC
. | TRBJ2-5 | . | TRBV11-3 | CASSSRNQETQYF | TGTGCCAGCAGCTCCAGAAACCAAGAGACCCAGTACTTC
. | TRBJ1-1 | TRBD1 | TRBV7-8 | CASSLGLPGQGKNTEAFF | TGTGCCAGCAGCTTAGGATTACCGGGACAGGGAAAGAACACTGAAGCTTTCTTT
few | TRBJ1-2 | TRBD1 | TRBV5-4 | CASSLGQECGYTF | TGTGCCAGCAGCCTTGGACAGGAGTGCGGCTACACCTTC
. | TRBJ2-7 | TRBD2 | TRBV11-1 | CASSPPGLAGIGEQYF | TGTGCCAGCAGCCCACCGGGACTAGCGGGAATAGGCGAGCAGTACTTC
. | TRBJ2-5 | . | TRBV5-1 | CASSKGPTQEETQYF | TGCGCCAGCAGCAAGGGGCCGACACAGGAGGAGACCCAGTACTTC
. | TRBJ2-3 | . | TRBV5-6 | CASSLDLPGLGTDTQYF | TGTGCCAGCAGCTTGGACCTACCGGGACTGGGCACAGATACGCAGTATTTT
. | TRBJ2-5 | . | TRBV7-2 | CASSLARSQETQYF | TGTGCCAGCAGCTTAGCACGCAGCCAAGAGACCCAGTACTTC
. | TRBJ1-1 | . | TRBV21-1 | CASSISPKFRTGCGRNTEAFF | TGTGCCAGCAGCATATCGCCCAAGTTCCGGACAGGGTGTGGTAGGAACACTGAAGCTTTCTTT
. | TRBJ1-5 | TRBD1 | TRBV19 | CATHSSGQGWQPQHF | TGTGCCACCCACTCCTCCGGACAGGGGTGGCAGCCCCAGCATTTT
. | TRBJ1-5 | . | TRBV6-5 | CASKPGPMGGQPQHF | TGTGCCAGCAAACCCGGGCCTATGGGGGGTCAGCCCCAGCATTTT
. | TRBJ1-5 | . | TRBV15 | CATSRDLGTQYQPQHF | TGTGCCACCAGCAGAGATCTAGGGACACAATATCAGCCCCAGCATTTT
. | TRBJ2-2 | TRBD2 | TRBV10-3 | CAIRPFTSGPTGELFF | TGTGCCATCAGGCCATTTACTAGCGGGCCTACCGGGGAGCTGTTTTTT
once | TRBJ2-5 | . | TRBV18 | CASSIGTQETQYF | TGTGCCAGCTCCATCGGGACACAAGAGACCCAGTACTTC
. | TRBJ2-5 | . | TRBV29-1 | CSVGQKETQYF | TGCAGCGTTGGGCAGAAAGAGACCCAGTACTTC
. | TRBJ1-1 | TRBD1 | TRBV5-1 | CASSLGQGGTEAFF | TGCGCCAGCAGCCTCGGACAGGGGGGGACTGAAGCTTTCTTT